This T cell receptor (beta chain) was found in a study of PD-1 blockade in mismatch repair-deficient tumors. TCRdb's copy holds only in-frame clones and misses some; the assay was immunoSEQ multiplex PCR. The top ten hold roughly 4.5% of the sample, which has some 110,000 clones, over 65% seen once. The germline V and J ends were trimmed by 6 bases and 7 bases, with 12 bases remaining between them. Germline V lookup: CDR1 MGHDK, CDR2 SYGVNS. The CDR3 runs to 12 residues. PCR or immunohistochemistry showed mismatch repair deficiency in every enrolled patient. TCR sequencing covered a few patients who responded to pembrolizumab.

Material: peripheral blood, obtained approximately 60 weeks after starting pembrolizumab. The clonotype comes from an adult with mismatch repair-deficient cancer. This chain connects TRBV25-1 to TRBJ1-1; the D gene is possibly TRBD1 (6 bases). The CDR3 DNA reads as TGTGCCAGCAGACAGGGCGGGAGTGAAGCTTTCTTT. Translated: CASRQGGSEAFF.